This TCR beta chain was observed in a study of control samples from healthy donors and cancer patients. This CDR3 has 14 amino acids. Germline V CDR1 and CDR2: MNHNY, SVGAGI (reference sequence). Trimming pared 5 bases from V and 1 base from J, leaving 6 bases between. Repertoires were generated with immunoSEQ multiplex PCR, while TCRdb's copy carries only in-frame clones and drops some. The table lists 95,000 to 100,000 clones, about 89% of them singletons. Material for sequencing was blood. This sequence joins TRBV6-6 and TRBJ1-6; D gene uncertain. The clonotype originates from a man aged 25-45 years in good health. The CDR3: CASSKRSYNSPLHF. For the CDR3, the DNA is TGTGCCAGCAGTAAGAGGTCCTATAATTCACCCCTCCACTTT.